The 9 T cell receptor beta chains listed next were all sequenced from one sample in a study of blood T cell repertoires in COVID-19 (dated by TCRdb to the early 2020s). The method behind the library was the immunoSEQ multiplex PCR assay. Held by TCRdb, this immuneACCESS table contains in-frame sequences only and omits some clones. Under half of the omission traces to an unresolved V gene where checked; the cause of the rest is unknown. The sample table holds tens of thousands of clones, of which over 80% were seen once. The ten largest clones add up to 1.5% to 2% of the sample. The specimen sequenced was peripheral blood. The receptors were sampled from a man aged 45-65 years with acute or convalescent COVID-19.

This clone was seen only a few times. This sequence joins TRBV3-1 (or the pseudogene TRBV3-2) and TRBJ2-7; D might be TRBD2 (6 bases). The CDR3 is 12 amino acids. Germline V CDR1 and CDR2: LGHDT, YNNKEL (reference sequence). The germline V and J ends were trimmed by 7 bases and 13 bases, with 20 bases remaining between them. CDR3 amino acids: CASTTSRDSIYF. As DNA, the CDR3 is TGTGCCAGCACCACCTCCCGGGACTCCATCTACTTC.

This clone was found a few times. The CDR3 DNA reads TGTGCCAGCAGCAAAACATCAACGAACACCGGGGAGCTGTTTTTT. Translating gives CASSKTSTNTGELFF. This chain connects TRBV7-9 to TRBJ2-2, with D uncertain. Trimming stripped 5 bases from V and 0 bases from J, with 10 bases between. CDR3 size: 15 residues. Germline V gene sequence: CDR1 SEHNR, CDR2 FQNEAQ (reference sequence).

This clone came up once. The chain joins TRBV5-1 to TRBJ2-1; D possibly corresponds to TRBD1 (6 bases). CDR1 and CDR2 (germline): SGHRS, YFSETQ. This CDR3 spans 15 amino acids. V was clipped by 4 bases and J by 1 base, with 12 bases between them. This chain's CDR3 is CASSHKGGSYNEQFF. The CDR3 bases are TGCGCCAGCAGCCACAAAGGGGGATCCTACAATGAGCAGTTCTTC.

This clone was observed a single time. The chain carries TRBV9 and TRBJ2-5, with D possibly being TRBD2 (5 bases). CDR3 length: 14 residues. V lost 3 bases and J 5 bases, leaving 14 bases between the germline ends. Germline V CDR1 and CDR2: SGDLS, YYNGEE. This CDR3 is CASSASGSQETQYF. Written as DNA, the CDR3 is TGTGCCAGCAGCGCTTCGGGGAGCCAGGAGACCCAGTACTTC. Full variable domain (missing parts from reference TRBV9 and TRBJ2-5): DSGVTQTPKHLITATGQRVTLRCSPRSGDLSVYWYQQSLDQGLQFLIQYYNGEERAKGNILERFSAQQFPDLHSELNLSSLELGDSALYFCASSASGSQETQYFGPGTRLLVL.

This rearrangement joins TRBV7-2 to TRBJ2-7, with TRBD1 identical over 9 bases. The CDR3 totals 15 residues. The V segment lost 4 bases and the J segment 6 bases; nucleotides outside the gene matches: 10. CDR1 is SGHTA and CDR2 is FQGNSA in the germline V gene. Written as DNA, the CDR3 is TGTGCCAGCAGCTGGGGACAGGGCTTTCGAAGCGAGCAGTACTTC. It encodes CASSWGQGFRSEQYF.

The chain joins TRBV2 to TRBJ2-3; no firm D call. V dropped 1 base and J dropped 3 bases, with 5 bases sitting between them. Germline CDR1 SNHLY, CDR2 FYNNEI. The CDR3 sequence is 13 residues long. CDR3 bases: TGTGCCAGCAGTGAAGATTCGACAGATACGCAGTATTTT. This sequence encodes CASSEDSTDTQYF.

V is TRBV13 and J is TRBJ1-4, with TRBD1 matching over 7 bases. The V and J ends lost 3 bases and 8 bases, in that order; junction bases with no gene match: 6. CDR3 length: 14 residues. Germline V gene data show CDR1 as PRHDT and CDR2 as FYEKMQ (reference sequence). The CDR3 DNA reads as TGTGCCAGCAGCTTTACAGGGGAGGAAGAAAAACTGTTTTTT. The encoded protein is CASSFTGEEEKLFF.

The chain joins TRBV10-1 to TRBJ1-5; a possible D gene is TRBD1 (5 bases). Per the germline V gene, CDR1 is WNHNN and CDR2 is SYGVQD (reference sequence). CDR3 length equals 17 residues. Trimming cost V 3 bases and J 0 bases, with 15 bases left between them. CDR3 amino acids: CASSDPTDCYSNQPQHF. Written as DNA, the CDR3 is TGCGCCAGCAGTGACCCGACAGACTGCTATAGCAATCAGCCCCAGCATTTT.

The chain has TRBV5-1 and TRBJ1-2; the D gene is possibly TRBD1 (5 bases). With 1 base removed from V and 5 bases from J, the gap between germline ends came to 12 bases. This CDR3 has 14 amino acids. Looked up from germline, CDR1 is SGHRS and CDR2 is YFSETQ. CDR3 protein: CASSLIQGSYGYTF. CDR3 nucleotides: TGCGCCAGCAGCTTGATCCAGGGATCATATGGCTACACCTTC.